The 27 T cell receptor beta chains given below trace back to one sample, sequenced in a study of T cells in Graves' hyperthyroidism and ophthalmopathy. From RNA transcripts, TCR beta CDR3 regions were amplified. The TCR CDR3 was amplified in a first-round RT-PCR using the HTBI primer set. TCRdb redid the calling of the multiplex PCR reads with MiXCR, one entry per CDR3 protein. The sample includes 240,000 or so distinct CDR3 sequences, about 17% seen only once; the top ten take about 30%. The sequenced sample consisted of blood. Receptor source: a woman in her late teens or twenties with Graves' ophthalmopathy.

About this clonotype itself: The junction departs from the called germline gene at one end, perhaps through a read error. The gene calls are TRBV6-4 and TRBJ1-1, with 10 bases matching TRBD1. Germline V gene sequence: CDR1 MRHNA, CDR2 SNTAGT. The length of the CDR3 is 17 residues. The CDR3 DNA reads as TGTGCCAGCAGTTACTCATATGGGACAGGGGCATTGCCTGAAGCTTTCTTT. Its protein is CASSYSYGTGALPEAFF.

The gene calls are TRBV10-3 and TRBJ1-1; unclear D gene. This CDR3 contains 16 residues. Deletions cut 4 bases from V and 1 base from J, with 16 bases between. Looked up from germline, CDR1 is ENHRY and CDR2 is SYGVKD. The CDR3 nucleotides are TGTGCCATCAGTGGAGGGCCCACGAGGCAGAACACTGAAGCTTTCTTT. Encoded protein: CAISGGPTRQNTEAFF.

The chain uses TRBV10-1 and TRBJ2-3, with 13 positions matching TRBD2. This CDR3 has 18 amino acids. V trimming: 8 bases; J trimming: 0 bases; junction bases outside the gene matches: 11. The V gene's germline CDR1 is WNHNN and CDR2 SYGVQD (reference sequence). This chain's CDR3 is CASVKTSGGSSSTDTQYF. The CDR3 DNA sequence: TGCGCCAGCGTAAAGACTAGCGGGGGGTCCTCTAGCACAGATACGCAGTATTTT.

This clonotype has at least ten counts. CDR3: CASSLLLDKKQFF. The CDR3 DNA is TGTGCCAGCAGCCTCCTCCTCGACAAAAAGCAGTTCTTC. The chain is built from TRBV3-1 and TRBJ2-1; D is undetermined. The CDR3 is 13 residues long. Between the trimmed V and J ends, which lost 4 bases and 11 bases, there was a span of 15 bases. Germline CDR1 and CDR2: LGHDT and YNNKEL (reference sequence).

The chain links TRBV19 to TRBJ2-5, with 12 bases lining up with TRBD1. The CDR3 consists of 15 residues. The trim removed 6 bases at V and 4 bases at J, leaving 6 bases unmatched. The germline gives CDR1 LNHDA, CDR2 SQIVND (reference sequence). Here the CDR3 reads CASRDPGQGAETQYF. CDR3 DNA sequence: TGTGCCAGTAGAGACCCGGGACAGGGGGCAGAGACCCAGTACTTC.

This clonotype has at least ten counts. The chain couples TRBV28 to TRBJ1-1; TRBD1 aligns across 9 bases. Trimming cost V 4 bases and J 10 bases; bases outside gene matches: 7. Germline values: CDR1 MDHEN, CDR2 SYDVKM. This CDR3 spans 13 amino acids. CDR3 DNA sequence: TGTGCCAGCAGTTCAAGGGGACAGGGTGTAGCTTTCTTT. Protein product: CASSSRGQGVAFF.

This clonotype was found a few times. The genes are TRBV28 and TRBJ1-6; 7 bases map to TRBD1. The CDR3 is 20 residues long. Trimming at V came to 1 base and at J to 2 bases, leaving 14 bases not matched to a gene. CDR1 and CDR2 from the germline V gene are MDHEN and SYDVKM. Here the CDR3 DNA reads TGTGCCAGCAGTTTATTGCCAGACAGGGCCGCATGGACCTATAATTCACCCCTCCACTTT. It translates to CASSLLPDRAAWTYNSPLHF.

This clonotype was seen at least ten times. The CDR3 sequence is CASSWTDRGPSTDTQYF. CDR3 coding DNA: TGTGCCAGCAGCTGGACCGACAGGGGACCTAGCACAGATACGCAGTATTTT. The chain recombines TRBV7-9 with TRBJ2-3, with 8 bases matching TRBD1. V lost 4 bases and J lost 0; bases outside the gene matches: 9. Germline V lookup: CDR1 SEHNR, CDR2 FQNEAQ (reference sequence). The CDR3 totals 17 residues. The full variable domain, in which reference TRBV7-9 and TRBJ2-3 provide the parts outside the CDR3, is DTGVSQNPRHKITKRGQNVTFRCDPISEHNRLYWYRQTLGQGPEFLTYFQNEAQLEKSRLLSDRFSAERPKGSFSTLEIQRTEQGDSAMYLCASSWTDRGPSTDTQYFGPGTRLTVL.

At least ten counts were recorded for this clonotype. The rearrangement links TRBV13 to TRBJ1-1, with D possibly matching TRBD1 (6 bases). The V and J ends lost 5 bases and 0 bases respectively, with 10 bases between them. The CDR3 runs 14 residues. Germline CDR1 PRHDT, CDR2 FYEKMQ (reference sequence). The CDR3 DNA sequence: TGTGCCAGCAGCGACGGACAGATGAACACTGAAGCTTTCTTT. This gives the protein CASSDGQMNTEAFF.

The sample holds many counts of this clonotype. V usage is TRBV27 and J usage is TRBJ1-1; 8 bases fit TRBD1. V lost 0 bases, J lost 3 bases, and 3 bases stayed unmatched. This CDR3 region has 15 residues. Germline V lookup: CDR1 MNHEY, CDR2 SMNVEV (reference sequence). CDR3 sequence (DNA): TGTGCCAGCAGTTTATCGCCGACAGGGGACACTGAAGCTTTCTTT. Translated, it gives CASSLSPTGDTEAFF.

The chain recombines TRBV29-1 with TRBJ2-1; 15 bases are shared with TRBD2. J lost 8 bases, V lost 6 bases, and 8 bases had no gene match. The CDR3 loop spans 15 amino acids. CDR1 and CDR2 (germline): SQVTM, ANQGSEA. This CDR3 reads CSVASGTSGRYEQFF. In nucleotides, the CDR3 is TGCAGCGTGGCCTCCGGGACTAGCGGGAGGTATGAGCAGTTCTTC.

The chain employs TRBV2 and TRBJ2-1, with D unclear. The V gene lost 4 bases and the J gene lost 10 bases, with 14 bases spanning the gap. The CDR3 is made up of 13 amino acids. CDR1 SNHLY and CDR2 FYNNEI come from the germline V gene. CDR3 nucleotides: TGTGCCAGCAGTGCCGGCAGAATCTACGAGCAGTTCTTC. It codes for CASSAGRIYEQFF. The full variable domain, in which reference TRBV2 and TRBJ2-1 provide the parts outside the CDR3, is EPEVTQTPSHQVTQMGQEVILRCVPISNHLYFYWYRQILGQKVEFLVSFYNNEISEKSEIFDDQFSVERPDGSNFTLKIRSTKLEDSAMYFCASSAGRIYEQFFGPGTRLTVL.

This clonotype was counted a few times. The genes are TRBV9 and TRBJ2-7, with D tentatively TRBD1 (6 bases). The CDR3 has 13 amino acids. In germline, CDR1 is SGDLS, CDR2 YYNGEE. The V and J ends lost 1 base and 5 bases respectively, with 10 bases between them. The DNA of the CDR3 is TGTGCCAGCAGCGTATCCGCAGGGGACGAGCAGTACTTC. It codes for CASSVSAGDEQYF.

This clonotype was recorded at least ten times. The CDR3 sequence is CASSPGPTSSYEQYF. In DNA form, the CDR3 reads TGCGCCAGCAGCCCGGGACCCACATCCTCCTACGAGCAGTACTTC. The chain is built from TRBV5-1 and TRBJ2-7; the D gene could be TRBD1 or TRBD2 (5 bases each). Germline loops: CDR1 SGHRS, CDR2 YFSETQ. V lost 4 bases, J lost 0 bases, and 14 bases lay in between. The CDR3 is made up of 15 amino acids.

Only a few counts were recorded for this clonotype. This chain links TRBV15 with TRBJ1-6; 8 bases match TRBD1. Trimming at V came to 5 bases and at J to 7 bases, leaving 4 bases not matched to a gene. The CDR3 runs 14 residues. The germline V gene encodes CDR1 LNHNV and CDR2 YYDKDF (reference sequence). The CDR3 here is CATSDRGGNSPLHF. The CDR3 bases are TGTGCCACCAGCGACAGGGGAGGAAATTCACCCCTCCACTTT.

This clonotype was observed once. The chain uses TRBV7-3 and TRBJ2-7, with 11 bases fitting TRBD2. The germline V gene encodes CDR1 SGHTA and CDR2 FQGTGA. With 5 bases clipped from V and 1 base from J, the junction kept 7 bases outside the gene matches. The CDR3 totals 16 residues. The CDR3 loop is CASSISGGGRSYEQYF. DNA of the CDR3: TGTGCCAGCAGCATTAGCGGGGGGGGCAGGTCCTACGAGCAGTACTTC.

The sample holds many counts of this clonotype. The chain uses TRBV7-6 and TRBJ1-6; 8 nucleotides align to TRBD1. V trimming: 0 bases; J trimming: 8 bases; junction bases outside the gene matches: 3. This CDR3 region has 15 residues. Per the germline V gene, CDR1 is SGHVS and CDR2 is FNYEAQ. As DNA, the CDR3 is TGTGCCAGCAGCTTAGCGGGACAGGAGCATTCACCCCTCCACTTT. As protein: CASSLAGQEHSPLHF.

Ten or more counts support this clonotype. The DNA for the CDR3 is TGTGCCATCGACCGGGGGCTTATGAACACTGAAGCTTTCTTT. This sequence encodes CAIDRGLMNTEAFF. The V gene is TRBV2, the J gene TRBJ1-1; possibly TRBD1 for D (6 bases). Germline V gene lookup returns CDR1 SNHLY and CDR2 FYNNEI. The CDR3 sequence is 14 residues long. Trimming shortened V by 10 bases and J by 0 bases, and 15 bases separated the two germline ends.

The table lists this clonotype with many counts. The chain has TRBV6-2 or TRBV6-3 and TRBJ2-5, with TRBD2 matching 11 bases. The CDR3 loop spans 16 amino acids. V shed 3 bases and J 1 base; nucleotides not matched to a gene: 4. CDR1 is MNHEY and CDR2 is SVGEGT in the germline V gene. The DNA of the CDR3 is TGTGCCAGCAGTTATGGGCTAGCGGGGGGCCAAGAGACCCAGTACTTC. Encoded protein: CASSYGLAGGQETQYF.

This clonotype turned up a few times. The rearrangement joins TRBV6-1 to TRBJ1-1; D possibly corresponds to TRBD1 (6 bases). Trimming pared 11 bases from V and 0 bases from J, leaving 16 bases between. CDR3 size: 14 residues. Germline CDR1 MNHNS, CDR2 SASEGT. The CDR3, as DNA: TGTGCCGGAGCGGACAGTCGTTTGAACACTGAAGCTTTCTTT. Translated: CAGADSRLNTEAFF.

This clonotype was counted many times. CDR3 protein: CASSLERANYGYTF. The CDR3 DNA sequence: TGTGCCAGCAGCTTAGAGAGGGCCAACTATGGCTACACCTTC. The chain has TRBV7-2 and TRBJ1-2, with D hard to call. Looked up from germline, CDR1 is SGHTA and CDR2 is FQGNSA. CDR3 length: 14 residues. Trimming took 1 base from V and 2 from J, leaving 8 bases between them.

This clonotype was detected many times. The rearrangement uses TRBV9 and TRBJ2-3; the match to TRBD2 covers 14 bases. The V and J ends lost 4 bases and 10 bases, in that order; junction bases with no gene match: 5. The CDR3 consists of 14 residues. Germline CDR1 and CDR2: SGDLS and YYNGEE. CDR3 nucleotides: TGTGCCAGCAGCCCCCGGACTAGCGGGGGGCCGCAGTATTTT. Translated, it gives CASSPRTSGGPQYF.

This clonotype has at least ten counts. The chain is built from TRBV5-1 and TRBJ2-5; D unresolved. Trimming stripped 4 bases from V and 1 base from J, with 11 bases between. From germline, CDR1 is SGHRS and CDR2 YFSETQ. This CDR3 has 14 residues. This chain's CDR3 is CASSPAQLQETQYF. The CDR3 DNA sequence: TGCGCCAGCAGCCCTGCGCAACTCCAAGAGACCCAGTACTTC.

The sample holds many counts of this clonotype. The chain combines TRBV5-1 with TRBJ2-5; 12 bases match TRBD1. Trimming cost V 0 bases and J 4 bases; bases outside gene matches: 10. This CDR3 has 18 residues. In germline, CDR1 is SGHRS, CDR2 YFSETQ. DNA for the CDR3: TGCGCCAGCAGCTTGGTCTCCCGGGACAGGGGGCGTGGAGAGACCCAGTACTTC. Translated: CASSLVSRDRGRGETQYF. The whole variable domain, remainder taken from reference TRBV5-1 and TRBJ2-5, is KAGVTQTPRYLIKTRGQQVTLSCSPISGHRSVSWYQQTPGQGLQFLFEYFSETQRNKGNFPGRFSGRQFSNSRSEMNVSTLELGDSALYLCASSLVSRDRGRGETQYFGPGTRLLVL.

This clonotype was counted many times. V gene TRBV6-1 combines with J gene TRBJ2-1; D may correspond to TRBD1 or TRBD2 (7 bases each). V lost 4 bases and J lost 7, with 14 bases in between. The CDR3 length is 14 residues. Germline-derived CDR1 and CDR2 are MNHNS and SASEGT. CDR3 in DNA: TGTGCCAGCAGTGCGCCAGGGGGGGATAATGAGCAGTTCTTC. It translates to CASSAPGGDNEQFF.

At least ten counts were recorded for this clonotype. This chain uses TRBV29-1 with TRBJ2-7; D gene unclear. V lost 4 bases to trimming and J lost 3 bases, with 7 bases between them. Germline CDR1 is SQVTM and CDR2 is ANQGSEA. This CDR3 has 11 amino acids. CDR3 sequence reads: CSVAGHYEQYF. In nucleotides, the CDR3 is TGCAGCGTTGCTGGGCACTACGAGCAGTACTTC.

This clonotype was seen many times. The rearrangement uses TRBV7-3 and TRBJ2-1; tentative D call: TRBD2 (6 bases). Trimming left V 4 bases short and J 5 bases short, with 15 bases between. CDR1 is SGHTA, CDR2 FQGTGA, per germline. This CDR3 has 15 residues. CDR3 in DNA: TGTGCCAGCAGCTACCCCCCCGGAGGGGACAATGAGCAGTTCTTC. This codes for CASSYPPGGDNEQFF.